This T cell receptor beta chain was recovered during a study of tumor-infiltrating lymphocytes in primary liver carcinoma. The trim removed 5 bases at V and 7 bases at J, leaving 16 bases unmatched. This CDR3 is 17 amino acids long. Germline V gene sequence: CDR1 MNHEY, CDR2 SVGAGI. With respect to this clonotype: Its cognate antigen is unknown.

Findings and caveats of the study: Lower overlap was observed for tumor-adjacent and tumor-blood pairs relative to tumor region pairs.

TCR beta cDNA was prepared out of 500 ng total RNA by means of a constant-region primer. Employing slightly modified ARM-PCR, three nested multiplex PCR rounds were run, and these gave rise to the TCR beta libraries. In the first two PCR rounds, TRBV1-TRBV30 forward primers were paired with a C-beta reverse primer, and each round lasted approximately 10 cycles. TCRdb processed the multiplex PCR reads anew with MiXCR; each CDR3 protein has one entry. The data hold 100,000 or so distinct CDR3 sequences, with around 73% observed a single time. From unsorted bulk tissue weighing roughly 17-32 mg, DNA and RNA were co-extracted.

Sequenced material: liver tumor tissue from sampling region 2. Subset noted: tumor region T2, inferior pole. The gene calls are TRBV6-5 and TRBJ2-2; TRBD2 matches 7 bases. The origin of this receptor is a woman aged 60-75 years with primary liver carcinoma and hepatitis B virus infection. The chain's CDR3 is CASSPQLTSRYSGELFF. The CDR3 nucleotides read TGTGCCAGCAGTCCCCAATTGACTAGCCGATACAGCGGGGAGCTGTTTTTT.